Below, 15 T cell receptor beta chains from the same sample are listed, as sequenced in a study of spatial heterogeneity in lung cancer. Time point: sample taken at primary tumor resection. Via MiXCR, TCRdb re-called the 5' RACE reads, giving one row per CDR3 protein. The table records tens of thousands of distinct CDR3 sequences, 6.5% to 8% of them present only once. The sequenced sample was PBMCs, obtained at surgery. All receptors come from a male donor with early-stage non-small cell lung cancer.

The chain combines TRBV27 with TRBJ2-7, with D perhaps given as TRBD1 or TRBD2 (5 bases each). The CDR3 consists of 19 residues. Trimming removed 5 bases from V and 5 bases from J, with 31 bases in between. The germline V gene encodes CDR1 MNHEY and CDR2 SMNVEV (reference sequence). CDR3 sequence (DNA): TGTGCCAGCAGTAAACTACTCTCTACTGGGGGAGCTGTAAGGAACGAGCAGTACTTC. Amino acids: CASSKLLSTGGAVRNEQYF.

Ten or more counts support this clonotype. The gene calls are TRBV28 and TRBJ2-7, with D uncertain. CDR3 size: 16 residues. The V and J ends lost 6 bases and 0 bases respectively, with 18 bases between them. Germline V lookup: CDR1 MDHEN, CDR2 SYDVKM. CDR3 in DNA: TGTGCCAGCAGGACTCGACAAAGTTTAAGCTCCTACGAGCAGTACGTC. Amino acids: CASRTRQSLSSYEQYV.

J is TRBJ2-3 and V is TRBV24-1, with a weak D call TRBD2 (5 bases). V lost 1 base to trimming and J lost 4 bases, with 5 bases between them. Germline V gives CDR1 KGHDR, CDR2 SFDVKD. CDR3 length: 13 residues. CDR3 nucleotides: TGTGCCACCAGTGATTTACTAGCAGATACGCAGTATTTT. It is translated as CATSDLLADTQYF.

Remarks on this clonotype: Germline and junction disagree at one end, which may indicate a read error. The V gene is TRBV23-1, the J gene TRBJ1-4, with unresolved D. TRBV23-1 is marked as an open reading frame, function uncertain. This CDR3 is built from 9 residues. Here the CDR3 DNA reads TGCGCCAGCAGTCAATCAGAGGACTTT. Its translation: CASSQSEDF.

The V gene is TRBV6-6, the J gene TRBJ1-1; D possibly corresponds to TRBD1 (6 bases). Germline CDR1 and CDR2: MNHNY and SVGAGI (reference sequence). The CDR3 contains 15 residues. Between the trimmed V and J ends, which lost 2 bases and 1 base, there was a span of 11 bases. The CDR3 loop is CASSYNPGENTEAFF. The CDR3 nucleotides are TGTGCCAGCAGTTACAACCCAGGGGAGAACACTGAAGCTTTCTTT.

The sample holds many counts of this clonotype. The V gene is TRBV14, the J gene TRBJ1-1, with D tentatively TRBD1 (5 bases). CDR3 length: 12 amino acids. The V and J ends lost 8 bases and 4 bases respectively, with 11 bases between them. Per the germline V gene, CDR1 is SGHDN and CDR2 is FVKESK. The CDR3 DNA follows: TGTGCCAGCGGGGGGTTGTCCACTGAAGCTTTCTTT. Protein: CASGGLSTEAFF.

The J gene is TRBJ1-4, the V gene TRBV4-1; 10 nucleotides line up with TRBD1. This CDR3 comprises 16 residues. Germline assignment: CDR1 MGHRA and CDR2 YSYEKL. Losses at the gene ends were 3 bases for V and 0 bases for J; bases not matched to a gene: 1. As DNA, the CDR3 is TGCGCCAGCAGCCAGGGGACAGGGGCAACTAATGAAAAACTGTTTTTT. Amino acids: CASSQGTGATNEKLFF.

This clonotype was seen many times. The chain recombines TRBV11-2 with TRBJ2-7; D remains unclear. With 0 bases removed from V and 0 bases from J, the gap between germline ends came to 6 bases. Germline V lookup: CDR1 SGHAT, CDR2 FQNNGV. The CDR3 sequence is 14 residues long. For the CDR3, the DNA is TGTGCCAGCAGCTTAGACAGGAGCTCCTACGAGCAGTACGTC. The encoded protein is CASSLDRSSYEQYV.

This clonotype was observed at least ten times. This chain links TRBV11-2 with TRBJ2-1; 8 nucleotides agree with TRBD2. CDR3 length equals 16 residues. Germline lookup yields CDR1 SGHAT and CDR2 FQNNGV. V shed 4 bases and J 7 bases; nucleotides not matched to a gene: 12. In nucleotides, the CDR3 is TGTGCCAGCAGCTACCTCCGCGGGAGGTCGGGGAATGAGCAGTTCTTC. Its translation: CASSYLRGRSGNEQFF.

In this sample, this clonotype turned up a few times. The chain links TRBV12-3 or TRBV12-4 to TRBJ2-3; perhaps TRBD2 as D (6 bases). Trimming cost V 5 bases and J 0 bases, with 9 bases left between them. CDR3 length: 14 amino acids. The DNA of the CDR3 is TGTGCCAGCAGTACCGGGACTAGCACAGATACGCAGTATTTT. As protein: CASSTGTSTDTQYF.

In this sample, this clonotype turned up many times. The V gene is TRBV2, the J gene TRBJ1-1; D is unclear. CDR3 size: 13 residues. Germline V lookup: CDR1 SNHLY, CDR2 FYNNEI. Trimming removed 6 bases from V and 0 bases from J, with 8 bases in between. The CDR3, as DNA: TGTGCCAGCAGCTATGTTATGAACACTGAAGCTTTCTTT. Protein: CASSYVMNTEAFF.

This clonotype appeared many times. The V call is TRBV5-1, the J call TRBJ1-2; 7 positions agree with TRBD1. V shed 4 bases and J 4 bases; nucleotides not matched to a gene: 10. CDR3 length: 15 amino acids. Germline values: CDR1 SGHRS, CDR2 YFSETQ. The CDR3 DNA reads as TGCGCCAGCAGCCAGCAGACAGGGCCTGGCTATGGCTACACCTTC. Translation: CASSQQTGPGYGYTF. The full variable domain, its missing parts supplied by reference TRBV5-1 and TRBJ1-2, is KAGVTQTPRYLIKTRGQQVTLSCSPISGHRSVSWYQQTPGQGLQFLFEYFSETQRNKGNFPGRFSGRQFSNSRSEMNVSTLELGDSALYLCASSQQTGPGYGYTFGSGTRLTVV.

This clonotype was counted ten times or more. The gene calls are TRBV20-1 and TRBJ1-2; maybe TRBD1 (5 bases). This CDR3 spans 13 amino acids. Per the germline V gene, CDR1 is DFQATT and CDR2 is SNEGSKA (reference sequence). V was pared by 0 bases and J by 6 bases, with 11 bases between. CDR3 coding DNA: TGCAGTGCTAGAGAGCAGGGAAGAGATGGCTACACCTTC. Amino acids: CSAREQGRDGYTF.

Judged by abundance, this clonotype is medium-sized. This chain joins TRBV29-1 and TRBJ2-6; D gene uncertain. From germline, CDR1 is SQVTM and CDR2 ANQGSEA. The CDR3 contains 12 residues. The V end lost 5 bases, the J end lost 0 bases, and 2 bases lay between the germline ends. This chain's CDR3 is CSVRSGANVLTF. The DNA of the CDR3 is TGCAGCGTTCGCTCTGGGGCCAACGTCCTGACTTTC.

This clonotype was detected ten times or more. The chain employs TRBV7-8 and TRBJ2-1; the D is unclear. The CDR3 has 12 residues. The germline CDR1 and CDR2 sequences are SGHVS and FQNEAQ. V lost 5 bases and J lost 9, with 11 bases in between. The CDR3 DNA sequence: TGTGCCAGCAGCCCCCACCGGATTGAGCAGTTCTTC. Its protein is CASSPHRIEQFF.